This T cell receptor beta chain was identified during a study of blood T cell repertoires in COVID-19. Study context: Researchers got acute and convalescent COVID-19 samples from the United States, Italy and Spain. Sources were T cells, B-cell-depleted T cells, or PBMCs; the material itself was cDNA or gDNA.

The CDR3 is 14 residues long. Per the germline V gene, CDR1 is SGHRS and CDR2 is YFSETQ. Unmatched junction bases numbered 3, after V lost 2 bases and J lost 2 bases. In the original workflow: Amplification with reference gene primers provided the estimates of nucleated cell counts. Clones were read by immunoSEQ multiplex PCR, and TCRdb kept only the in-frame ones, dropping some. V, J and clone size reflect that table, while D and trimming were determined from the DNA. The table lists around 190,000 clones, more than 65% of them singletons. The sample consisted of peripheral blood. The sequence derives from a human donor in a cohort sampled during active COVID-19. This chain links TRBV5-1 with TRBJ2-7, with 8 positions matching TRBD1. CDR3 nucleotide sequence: TGCGCCAGCAGCTTTAGGGACAGGCCCTACGAGCAGTACTTC. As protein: CASSFRDRPYEQYF.